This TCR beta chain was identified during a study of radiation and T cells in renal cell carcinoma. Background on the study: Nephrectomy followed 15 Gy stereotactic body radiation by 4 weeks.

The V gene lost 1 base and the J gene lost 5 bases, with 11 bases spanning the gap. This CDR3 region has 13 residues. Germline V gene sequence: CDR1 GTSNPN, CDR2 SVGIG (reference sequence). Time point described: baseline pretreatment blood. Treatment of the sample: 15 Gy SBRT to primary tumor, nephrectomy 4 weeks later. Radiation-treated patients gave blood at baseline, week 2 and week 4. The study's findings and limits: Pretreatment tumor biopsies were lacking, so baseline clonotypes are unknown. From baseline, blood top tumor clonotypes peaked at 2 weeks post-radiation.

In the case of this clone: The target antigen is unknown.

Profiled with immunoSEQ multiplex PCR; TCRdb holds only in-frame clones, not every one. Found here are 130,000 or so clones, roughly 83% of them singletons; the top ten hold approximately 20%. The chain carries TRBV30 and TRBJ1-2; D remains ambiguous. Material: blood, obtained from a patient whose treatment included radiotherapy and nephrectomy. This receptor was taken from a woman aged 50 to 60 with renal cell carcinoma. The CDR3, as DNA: TGTGCCTGGAGTGATCGTACCTTTTATGGCTACACCTTC. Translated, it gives CAWSDRTFYGYTF.